This TCR beta chain was captured by sequencing in a study of blood T cell repertoires in COVID-19. This table comes from immunoSEQ multiplex PCR, and its TCRdb copy is limited to in-frame clones, with some not included. Of about 180,000 clones in the sample, over 80% were seen once. The V gene's germline CDR1 is KGHSH and CDR2 LQKENI. CDR3 length equals 16 residues. V shed 3 bases and J 3 bases; nucleotides not matched to a gene: 7. The sequencing input was peripheral blood. The TCR comes from a woman aged 40 to 50 with COVID-19, enrolled during active disease. The rearrangement joins TRBV18 to TRBJ2-3; 9 positions match TRBD1. The CDR3 sequence is CASSPLQGAFTDTQYF. The CDR3 DNA is TGTGCCAGCTCACCGCTACAGGGGGCTTTTACAGATACGCAGTATTTT.